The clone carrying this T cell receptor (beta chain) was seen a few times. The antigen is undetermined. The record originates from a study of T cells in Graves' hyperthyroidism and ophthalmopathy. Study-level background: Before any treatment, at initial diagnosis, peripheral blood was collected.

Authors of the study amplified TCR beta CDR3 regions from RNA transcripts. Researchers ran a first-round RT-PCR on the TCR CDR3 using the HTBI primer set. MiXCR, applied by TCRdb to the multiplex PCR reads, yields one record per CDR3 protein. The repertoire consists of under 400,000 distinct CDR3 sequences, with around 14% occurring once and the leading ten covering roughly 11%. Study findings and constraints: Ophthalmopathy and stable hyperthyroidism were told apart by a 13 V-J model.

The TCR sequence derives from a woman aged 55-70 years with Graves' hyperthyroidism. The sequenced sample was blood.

The CDR3 is CASSIRAGGPNEQFF. In nucleotides, the CDR3 is TGTGCCAGTAGTATTCGAGCGGGAGGGCCGAATGAGCAGTTCTTC. The chain couples TRBV19 to TRBJ2-1; TRBD2 matches 10 bases. The CDR3 is 15 residues long. Trimming took 3 bases from V and 7 from J; bases not matched to a gene: 6. The germline CDR1 and CDR2 sequences are LNHDA and SQIVND (reference sequence). The complete variable domain, with remaining parts taken from reference TRBV19 and TRBJ2-1, reads DGGITQSPKYLFRKEGQNVTLSCEQNLNHDAMYWYRQDPGQGLRLIYYSQIVNDFQKGDIAEGYSVSREKKESFPLTVTSAQKNPTAFYLCASSIRAGGPNEQFFGPGTRLTVL.